These T cell receptor beta chains were read from a single sample in a study of T cell responses to AZD1222 COVID-19 vaccine. Profiled with immunoSEQ multiplex PCR; TCRdb holds only in-frame clones, not every one. The table lists some 110,000 clones, less than 95% of them singletons. The sample was peripheral blood, taken 28 days after the second AZD1222 dose. The receptor source for this set is an adult who received the AZD1222 COVID-19 vaccine. Both conserved end residues are part of each CDR3. The D gene is left open where the match is weak. Clone size is stated in some rows and not others, as once, few, many or a class when expanded.

.,.,TRBV7-6,TRBJ1-1,TGTGCCAGCGGGAGGACAGAGTTCATGAACACTGAAGCTTTCTTT,CASGRTEFMNTEAFF
.,.,TRBV7-9,TRBJ2-2,TGTGCCAGCAGCTTACACAGCGGGGAGCTGTTTTTT,CASSLHSGELFF
.,.,TRBV19,TRBJ1-5,TGTGCCAGTAGTATAGGTTGGGGAGCCGATCAGCCCCAGCATTTT,CASSIGWGADQPQHF
.,.,TRBV18,TRBJ2-7,TGTGCCAGCTCACCCGCGGGAACAGGCCCAGGGTCCTACGAGCAGTACTTC,CASSPAGTGPGSYEQYF
.,.,TRBV11-2,TRBJ1-5,TGTGCCAGCAGCTTCCAGGGCGATCAGCCCCAGCATTTT,CASSFQGDQPQHF
.,.,TRBV2,TRBJ1-1,TGTGCCAGCCTAGTTAGTGAGGAAGCTTTCTTT,CASLVSEEAFF
.,.,TRBV11-2,TRBJ1-1,TGTGCCAGCAGCTCCGACACTGAAGCTTTCTTT,CASSSDTEAFF
.,.,TRBV5-8,TRBJ1-2,TGTGCCAGCAGCTTATATCAGGGCAAGCCAGGCTACACCTTC,CASSLYQGKPGYTF
.,once,TRBV7-8,TRBJ1-2,TGTGCCAGCAGCTTATGGATGGACAAAAACTATGGCTACACCTTC,CASSLWMDKNYGYTF
.,few,TRBV10-1,TRBJ2-3,TGCGCTCTTTCTGTGGATACGCAGTATTTT,CALSVDTQYF
TRBD1,.,TRBV7-3,TRBJ1-1,TGTGCCAGCAGCTTCATCGACAGGGTTGCTTCTGCCACTGAAGCTTTCTTT,CASSFIDRVASATEAFF
.,.,TRBV5-4,TRBJ1-2,TGTGCCAGCAGCCCCCAGAGCCCCGGAAACTATGGCTACACCTTC,CASSPQSPGNYGYTF
TRBD1,.,TRBV7-2,TRBJ2-2,TGTGCCAGCAGCTTAGTCCCAAGGGGGCCCGGGGAGCTGTTTTTT,CASSLVPRGPGELFF
.,.,TRBV3-1/TRBV3-2,TRBJ2-7,TGTGCCAGCAGCCGAGAGGGTCTAAGGGGTGAGCAGTACTTC,CASSREGLRGEQYF
.,.,TRBV27,TRBJ1-1,TGTGCCAGCAGTTTACTCCGGAACACTGAAGCTTTCTTT,CASSLLRNTEAFF
TRBD1,.,TRBV7-8,TRBJ1-1,TGTGCCAGCAGCTTTGACAGGGCGGCCGAAGCTTTCTTT,CASSFDRAAEAFF
.,.,TRBV7-8,TRBJ1-2,TGTGCCAGCAGCTTAATAACAGCCAAAGCTAACTATGGCTACACCTTC,CASSLITAKANYGYTF
TRBD1,once,TRBV6-5,TRBJ2-3,TGTGCCAGCAGTTACTCCCCGGGACAGGGCACAGATACGCAGTATTTT,CASSYSPGQGTDTQYF
TRBD1,.,TRBV6-2/TRBV6-3,TRBJ2-7,TGTGCCAGCAGCTTTACCGGGACAGGTCAGACCTACGAGCAGTACTTC,CASSFTGTGQTYEQYF
TRBD2,once,TRBV3-1/TRBV3-2,TRBJ2-3,TGTGCCAGCAGCCAAGACTACAGCGGGGGCCTCACAGATACGCAGTATTTT,CASSQDYSGGLTDTQYF
.,.,TRBV5-1,TRBJ2-2,TGCGCCAGCAGCCGAGACAACCCGAACACCGGGGAGCTGTTTTTT,CASSRDNPNTGELFF
.,.,TRBV18,TRBJ1-6,TGTGCCAGCTCACCATCCGGGGGAGCTAATTCACCCCTCCACTTT,CASSPSGGANSPLHF
.,.,TRBV7-2,TRBJ2-3,TGTGCCAGCAGCCCGGGACCGCGTCTCTTCACAGATACGCAGTATTTT,CASSPGPRLFTDTQYF
.,.,TRBV5-1,TRBJ2-1,TGCGCCAGCAGCTTGGGGCCGGGGAGCTCCTACAATGAGCAGTTCTTC,CASSLGPGSSYNEQFF
TRBD1,.,TRBV5-1,TRBJ1-3,TGCGCCAGCAGCGAGGACAGGTTAAACTCTGGAAACACCATATATTTT,CASSEDRLNSGNTIYF
.,.,TRBV29-1,TRBJ2-7,TGCAGCGTTGAGTGGGGGGATTCCTACGAGCAGTACTTC,CSVEWGDSYEQYF
.,few,TRBV5-4,TRBJ2-7,TGTGCCAGCAGACCAACCCGAGACGGTCTCACCTACGAGCAGTACTTC,CASRPTRDGLTYEQYF
.,few,TRBV6-5,TRBJ2-7,TGTGCCAGCAGTTACCAGGACAGTGCCTACGAGCAGTACTTC,CASSYQDSAYEQYF
.,.,TRBV27,TRBJ1-2,TGTGCCAGCAGTTTATTCGGGAACTATGGCTACACCTTC,CASSLFGNYGYTF
.,.,TRBV23-1,TRBJ1-4,TGCGCCAGCAGTCCCGGGGAGGGCGATGAAAAACTGTTTTTT,CASSPGEGDEKLFF
.,.,TRBV4-1,TRBJ2-5,TGCGCCAGCAGCCAAGAAGCCCGGGATCAAGAGACCCAGTACTTC,CASSQEARDQETQYF
.,.,TRBV6-6,TRBJ1-4,TGTGCCAGCAGTTACCGGGCCGGGGGATCCGAAAAACTGTTTTTT,CASSYRAGGSEKLFF
TRBD1,.,TRBV5-1,TRBJ2-2,TGCGCCAGCAGCTTGGTGCCAGGGGGAAACACCGGGGAGCTGTTTTTT,CASSLVPGGNTGELFF
.,.,TRBV9,TRBJ2-1,TGTGCCAGCAGCCCGGGGGAGGGGGCGGTAGGGCAGTTCTTC,CASSPGEGAVGQFF
.,.,TRBV6-5,TRBJ1-3,TGTGCCAGCGTATCCACCGCGAACACCATATATTTT,CASVSTANTIYF
.,.,TRBV11-2,TRBJ2-1,TGTGCCAGCAGCCCGTGGGGGGTCGATGAGCAGTTCTTC,CASSPWGVDEQFF
.,.,TRBV7-2,TRBJ1-3,TGTGCCAGCAGCCCAGGAGATTCTGGAAACACCATATATTTT,CASSPGDSGNTIYF
.,.,TRBV5-1,TRBJ1-4,TGCGCCAGCAGCCCGGGAACGTACAATGAAAAACTGTTTTTT,CASSPGTYNEKLFF
.,.,TRBV4-3,TRBJ2-7,TGCGCCAGCAGCCAAGAGTATCCAGGGAGCTCCTACGAGCAGTACTTC,CASSQEYPGSSYEQYF
.,once,TRBV15,TRBJ1-1,TGTGCCACCAGCAGAGTCGCGGGGACTGAAGCTTTCTTT,CATSRVAGTEAFF
.,.,TRBV4-3,TRBJ1-5,TGCGCCAGCAGCCAAGATCAGGGGCTCGGTCAGCCCCAGCATTTT,CASSQDQGLGQPQHF
.,.,TRBV30,TRBJ2-7,TGTGCCTGGGCGGGGACAGTCGGCCTCTACGAGCAGTACTTC,CAWAGTVGLYEQYF
.,once,TRBV12-3/TRBV12-4,TRBJ2-7,TGTGCCAGCAGTTTACCAGGCAACGAGCAGTACTTC,CASSLPGNEQYF
.,few,TRBV9,TRBJ2-3,TGTGCCAGCAGCCCCCGAGAAGCAGATACGCAGTATTTT,CASSPREADTQYF
.,.,TRBV6-4,TRBJ1-2,TGTGCCAGCAGTGACTACGATAAGACCGGGACTACCATATTC,CASSDYDKTGTTIF
.,.,TRBV7-3,TRBJ2-2,TGTGCCAGCAGGGGCCGCGACCTGAACACCGGGGAGCTGTTTTTT,CASRGRDLNTGELFF
.,.,TRBV5-6,TRBJ1-4,TGTGCCAGCAGCTTGGCGGGGTCTCTGGGCGGGGAAAAACTGTTTTTT,CASSLAGSLGGEKLFF
TRBD1,.,TRBV29-1,TRBJ1-1,TGCAGCACCCAGGGGGACCACTCTCTGAACACTGAAGCTTTCTTT,CSTQGDHSLNTEAFF
.,.,TRBV12-3/TRBV12-4,TRBJ1-2,TGTGCCAGCAGTTCCCAACAAGGGGCGGGCTACACCTTC,CASSSQQGAGYTF
.,once,TRBV7-8,TRBJ1-5,TGTGCCAGCAGCTTGGCAGGCTATAGCAATCAGCCCCAGCATTTT,CASSLAGYSNQPQHF
TRBD1,once,TRBV7-8,TRBJ1-2,TGTGCCAGCAGCATTGAGGGGACAGGGGGCGTCTCGCCCGGCTACACCTTC,CASSIEGTGGVSPGYTF
.,once,TRBV28,TRBJ1-1,TGTGCCAGCAGTGGGGTCGGTTTGGGTCCCGTGAACACTGAAGCTTTCTTT,CASSGVGLGPVNTEAFF